The 31 T cell receptor beta chains presented below share a single source sample, sequenced in a study of identical twins. TCRdb reprocessed the 5' RACE reads via MiXCR and lists one record per CDR3 protein. The sample lists some 760,000 distinct CDR3 sequences, over 15% occurring once. These data were likewise used in another study, on T cells expressing NK-cell markers.

The sample consisted of PBMCs. The origin of the receptors is a woman aged 18-30 years in good health.

There are a few counts of this clonotype. The CDR3 bases are TGTGCCAGCTTTTATGGACGGATGTTAATTATGAACACTGAAGCTTTCTTT. Translating gives CASFYGRMLIMNTEAFF. V and J are TRBV27 and TRBJ1-1; D is unclear. Per the germline V gene, CDR1 is MNHEY and CDR2 is SMNVEV (reference sequence). The CDR3 is 17 residues long. The V end lost 8 bases, the J end lost 0 bases, and 22 bases lay between the germline ends.

This clonotype was found a few times. The V and J genes are TRBV12-3 or TRBV12-4 and TRBJ2-2; possible D gene TRBD1, 6 bases. The V and J ends lost 6 bases and 4 bases respectively, with 15 bases between them. This CDR3 region has 15 residues. The CDR3 spells CASRRERGGTGELFF. In nucleotides, the CDR3 is TGTGCCAGCAGACGGGAACGAGGGGGCACCGGGGAGCTGTTTTTT.

The table lists this clonotype with a few counts. The V call is TRBV11-2, the J call TRBJ1-1, with 11 bases identical to TRBD1. V shed 4 bases and J 10 bases; nucleotides not matched to a gene: 17. Germline V gene data show CDR1 as SGHAT and CDR2 as FQNNGV. This CDR3 spans 17 amino acids. The CDR3, as DNA: TGTGCCAGCAGCTCCCTTAGGACAGGGGGCGGTACAGTAGGAGCTTTCTTT. Protein sequence: CASSSLRTGGGTVGAFF.

This clonotype occurred a few times. CDR3 sequence: CASRPWDGSISYEQYF. The CDR3 DNA reads TGTGCCAGCAGGCCCTGGGACGGGAGTATCTCCTACGAGCAGTACTTC. The rearrangement joins TRBV27 to TRBJ2-7; D might be TRBD2 (6 bases). The CDR3 contains 16 residues. The ends were cut back, 6 bases at V and 0 bases at J, with 18 bases in the middle. Germline CDR1 and CDR2: MNHEY and SMNVEV (reference sequence).

Ten or more counts support this clonotype. V gene TRBV27 combines with J gene TRBJ1-1; D is perhaps TRBD1 (5 bases). V was shortened by 7 bases and J by 2 bases, with 17 bases between the two germline ends. CDR3 length: 15 amino acids. The germline CDR1 and CDR2 sequences are MNHEY and SMNVEV (reference sequence). DNA for the CDR3: TGTGCCAGCACCCCAACCGGGGGATTCAACACTGAAGCTTTCTTT. It yields the protein CASTPTGGFNTEAFF.

The chain carries TRBV10-3 and TRBJ2-6; a possible D gene is TRBD2 (5 bases). Germline V gene lookup returns CDR1 ENHRY and CDR2 SYGVKD. V was clipped by 2 bases and J by 4 bases, with 12 bases between them. The CDR3 runs 16 residues. The CDR3 DNA follows: TGTGCCATCAGTGAGCATGAGGGAGCAGGGGCCAACGTCCTGACTTTC. Amino acid sequence: CAISEHEGAGANVLTF.

This chain uses TRBV3-1 with TRBJ2-2; TRBD1 matches 7 bases. Germline assignment: CDR1 LGHDT and CDR2 YNNKEL (reference sequence). This CDR3 has 15 amino acids. Germline trimming cut 6 bases from V and 3 bases from J; bases unmatched to any gene: 7. This CDR3 is CASSPGQVYTGELFF. The CDR3 nucleotides read TGTGCCAGCAGTCCAGGACAGGTTTACACCGGGGAGCTGTTTTTT.

There are a few counts of this clonotype. The chain recombines TRBV7-6 with TRBJ1-3, with no clear D. The CDR3 is made up of 16 amino acids. The germline V and J ends were trimmed by 2 bases and 1 base, with 12 bases remaining between them. The V gene's germline CDR1 is SGHVS and CDR2 FNYEAQ. CDR3 sequence reads: CASSLTVAQSGNTIYF. The CDR3 DNA reads TGTGCCAGCAGCTTAACGGTAGCACAGTCTGGAAACACCATATATTTT.

This clonotype occurred a few times. This rearrangement joins TRBV6-2 or TRBV6-3 to TRBJ1-1; the match to TRBD1 covers 7 bases. The CDR3 totals 14 residues. V lost 2 bases, J lost 3 bases, and 3 bases stayed unmatched. Germline V gene sequence: CDR1 MNHEY, CDR2 SVGEGT. Written as DNA, the CDR3 is TGTGCCAGCAGTTACAAGGGGGCTGACACTGAAGCTTTCTTT. Protein sequence: CASSYKGADTEAFF.

Many counts were recorded for this clonotype. The chain links TRBV5-1 to TRBJ2-3; D call uncertain. The CDR3 has 14 residues. The V end lost 0 bases, the J end lost 0 bases, and 5 bases lay between the germline ends. Germline values: CDR1 SGHRS, CDR2 YFSETQ. The CDR3: CASSLVASTDTQYF. DNA of the CDR3: TGCGCCAGCAGCTTGGTAGCTAGCACAGATACGCAGTATTTT.

The rearrangement uses TRBV5-8 and TRBJ2-1; 8 positions agree with TRBD2. V shed 0 bases, J shed 10 bases, and the junction held 9 bases outside the gene matches. The CDR3 runs 15 residues. The V gene's germline CDR1 is SGHTS and CDR2 YDEGEE. The CDR3 spells CASSLVASGPREQFF. CDR3 bases: TGTGCCAGCAGCTTGGTGGCTAGCGGGCCCAGGGAGCAGTTCTTC.

The genes are TRBV7-3 and TRBJ2-2, with D unresolved. The CDR3 has 13 residues. CDR1 and CDR2 (germline): SGHTA, FQGTGA. Between the trimmed V and J ends, which lost 2 bases and 7 bases, there was a span of 8 bases. DNA for the CDR3: TGTGCCAGCAGCTTATCGAGGAACGGGGAGCTGTTTTTT. Protein product: CASSLSRNGELFF.

V is TRBV7-9 and J is TRBJ1-1, with D hard to call. V lost 6 bases, J lost 0 bases, and 14 bases lay in between. The germline gives CDR1 SEHNR, CDR2 FQNEAQ (reference sequence). The CDR3 length is 15 residues. The CDR3 DNA is TGTGCCAGCAGTCAGCTGGACTTACTGAACACTGAAGCTTTCTTT. It is translated as CASSQLDLLNTEAFF.

The rearrangement uses TRBV7-2 and TRBJ2-1; 9 nucleotides match TRBD2. In germline, CDR1 is SGHTA, CDR2 FQGNSA. The CDR3 is 16 residues long. Trimming took 4 bases from V and 5 from J; bases not matched to a gene: 9. The CDR3 loop is CASSSRAGGENNEQFF. The CDR3 DNA is TGTGCCAGCAGCTCCCGGGCGGGAGGGGAGAACAATGAGCAGTTCTTC.

This clonotype was seen a handful of times. The chain recombines TRBV6-5 with TRBJ2-3, with no clear D. Germline V gene sequence: CDR1 MNHEY, CDR2 SVGAGI. This CDR3 comprises 18 residues. V was shortened by 1 base and J by 5 bases, with 22 bases between the two germline ends. The CDR3 spells CASSYLSGIRATQDTQYF. CDR3 DNA: TGTGCCAGCAGTTACTTAAGTGGGATAAGGGCCACACAAGATACGCAGTATTTT.

The V gene is TRBV12-3 or TRBV12-4, the J gene TRBJ2-1; 7 nucleotides match TRBD2. This CDR3 region has 14 residues. V lost 6 bases, J lost 10 bases, and 12 bases stayed unmatched. The CDR3 spells CASRRDYLGTEQFF. The CDR3 region has the DNA TGTGCCAGCAGACGGGACTATCTGGGGACGGAGCAGTTCTTC.

This clonotype was found a few times. The chain combines TRBV12-3 or TRBV12-4 with TRBJ1-1; possibly TRBD1 for D (5 bases). This CDR3 region has 15 residues. Trimming shortened V by 5 bases and J by 0 bases, and 13 bases separated the two germline ends. The CDR3, as DNA: TGTGCCAGCAGTCCTAAAGGGACGGTGAACACTGAAGCTTTCTTT. It translates to CASSPKGTVNTEAFF.

The chain employs TRBV5-1 and TRBJ2-1; D possibly matches TRBD1 or TRBD2 (5 bases each). CDR3 length: 16 residues. Trimming pared 3 bases from V and 7 bases from J, leaving 20 bases between. Per germline, CDR1 SGHRS and CDR2 YFSETQ. The CDR3 region is CASSSSGTPTWNEQFF. CDR3 coding DNA: TGCGCCAGCAGCTCTTCCGGGACCCCAACGTGGAATGAGCAGTTCTTC.

This clonotype came up a few times. The gene calls are TRBV29-1 and TRBJ2-7, with 11 bases fitting TRBD1. After removal of 5 bases from V and 6 bases from J, the junction contained 6 bases not matched to a gene. Germline V gene data show CDR1 as SQVTM and CDR2 as ANQGSEA. CDR3 length: 13 amino acids. The chain's CDR3 is CSVYGQGAFEQYF. The CDR3 bases are TGCAGCGTTTATGGACAGGGGGCCTTCGAGCAGTACTTC.

This clonotype has only a few counts. The chain recombines TRBV29-1 with TRBJ2-7; unclear D gene. Per the germline V gene, CDR1 is SQVTM and CDR2 is ANQGSEA. This CDR3 has 11 residues. The V and J ends lost 4 bases and 3 bases respectively, with 7 bases between them. The CDR3 nucleotides read TGCAGCGTTGTTCTAGTCTACGAGCAGTACTTC. This codes for CSVVLVYEQYF.

This clonotype has a handful of counts. This chain joins TRBV7-2 and TRBJ1-1; D is undetermined. The CDR3 length is 10 residues. The germline V gene has CDR1 SGHTA and CDR2 FQGNSA. V was pared by 2 bases and J by 7 bases, with 2 bases between. The CDR3 loop reads CASSLIEAFF. The CDR3, as DNA: TGTGCCAGCAGCTTAATTGAAGCTTTCTTT.

The chain is built from TRBV9 and TRBJ2-5; 7 nucleotides line up with TRBD1. The CDR3 spans 16 residues. Germline CDR1 SGDLS, CDR2 YYNGEE. Losses at the gene ends were 4 bases for V and 3 bases for J; bases not matched to a gene: 12. Here the CDR3 DNA reads TGTGCCAGCAGCACTAGTGCAGGGGGTACCGAAGAGACCCAGTACTTC. Its translation is CASSTSAGGTEETQYF.

This clonotype appeared a few times. J is TRBJ2-1 and V is TRBV29-1, with TRBD2 as a possible D gene (5 bases). The length of the CDR3 is 14 residues. CDR1 is SQVTM, CDR2 ANQGSEA, per germline. V was shortened by 7 bases and J by 6 bases, with 19 bases between the two germline ends. This CDR3 is CSAANTGFGNEQFF. The CDR3 DNA follows: TGCAGCGCCGCCAACACGGGATTTGGCAATGAGCAGTTCTTC.

This clonotype showed up just a few times. The chain recombines TRBV20-1 with TRBJ2-1, with D perhaps matching TRBD1 or TRBD2 (5 bases each). CDR1 and CDR2 (germline): DFQATT, SNEGSKA (reference sequence). V lost 1 base, J lost 6 bases, and 10 bases lay in between. CDR3 length equals 13 residues. CDR3 loop: CSARGWDLNEQFF. For the CDR3, the DNA is TGCAGTGCTAGAGGCTGGGACCTCAATGAGCAGTTCTTC.

This rearrangement joins TRBV20-1 to TRBJ2-1; 10 bases are shared with TRBD2. Germline CDR1 and CDR2: DFQATT and SNEGSKA (reference sequence). The junction had 8 bases not matched to a gene; V was cut back by 6 bases and J by 3 bases. CDR3 length equals 15 residues. The CDR3 is CSATRSGRNYNEQFF. CDR3 in DNA: TGCAGTGCGACCCGTAGCGGGAGGAACTACAATGAGCAGTTCTTC.

The rearrangement joins TRBV10-2 to TRBJ2-7; no definite D call. Germline CDR1 and CDR2: WSHSY and SAAADI. V lost 6 bases and J 2 bases, leaving 11 bases between the germline ends. The CDR3 runs to 13 residues. Here the CDR3 DNA reads TGCGCCAGCAGACAGTGGAGCGCCTACGAGCAGTACTTC. It is translated as CASRQWSAYEQYF.

The J gene is TRBJ2-1, the V gene TRBV7-9; D is uncertain. Trimming shortened V by 3 bases and J by 0 bases, and 9 bases separated the two germline ends. CDR3 length equals 15 residues. The germline V gene has CDR1 SEHNR and CDR2 FQNEAQ (reference sequence). CDR3 residues: CASSFRPGSYNEQFF. The CDR3 DNA sequence: TGTGCCAGCAGCTTCCGCCCCGGCTCCTACAATGAGCAGTTCTTC. The full variable domain, in which reference TRBV7-9 and TRBJ2-1 provide the parts outside the CDR3, is DTGVSQNPRHKITKRGQNVTFRCDPISEHNRLYWYRQTLGQGPEFLTYFQNEAQLEKSRLLSDRFSAERPKGSFSTLEIQRTEQGDSAMYLCASSFRPGSYNEQFFGPGTRLTVL.

V usage is TRBV29-1 and J usage is TRBJ2-5; 10 bases map to TRBD2. This CDR3 is 12 amino acids long. Germline V gene sequence: CDR1 SQVTM, CDR2 ANQGSEA. V was clipped by 6 bases and J by 3 bases; unmatched bases: 1. CDR3 in DNA: TGCAGCGTCCTAGCGGGGGAAGAGACCCAGTACTTC. It encodes CSVLAGEETQYF.

This clonotype was detected only a few times. The chain carries TRBV5-1 and TRBJ2-5, with 9 nucleotides matching TRBD1. Germline trimming cut 4 bases from V and 5 bases from J; bases unmatched to any gene: 6. From germline, CDR1 is SGHRS and CDR2 YFSETQ. The CDR3 has 14 amino acids. CDR3 in amino acids: CASSLFDRGETQYF. For the CDR3, the DNA is TGCGCCAGCAGCCTTTTCGACAGGGGGGAGACCCAGTACTTC.

This clonotype came up many times. The genes are TRBV20-1 and TRBJ2-3; D may be TRBD1 (6 bases). The CDR3 sequence is 13 residues long. V lost 3 bases and J lost 1, with 8 bases in between. Germline values: CDR1 DFQATT, CDR2 SNEGSKA (reference sequence). The CDR3 sequence: CSARPGGTDTQYF. CDR3 bases: TGCAGTGCTAGGCCAGGGGGCACAGATACGCAGTATTTT.

The gene calls are TRBV29-1 and TRBJ2-7; 11 nucleotides align to TRBD2. V dropped 6 bases and J dropped 4; count of bases not matched to a gene: 5. This CDR3 spans 13 amino acids. CDR1 is SQVTM, CDR2 ANQGSEA, per germline. In nucleotides, the CDR3 is TGCAGCGTAATAGCGGGGGGGCTGTACGAGCAGTACTTC. Amino acids: CSVIAGGLYEQYF.